This TCR beta chain appears in the sequencing data of a study of T cells of healthy individuals. A single record per CDR3 protein comes from TCRdb applying MiXCR to the 5' RACE reads. The profile shows tens of thousands of distinct CDR3 sequences, around 15% of them singletons. Germline V CDR1 and CDR2: SGHTA, FQGTGA. After removal of 5 bases from V and 7 bases from J, the junction contained 6 bases not matched to a gene. The CDR3 runs to 15 residues. The sequence derives from a human donor in good health. The chain has TRBV7-3 and TRBJ2-2; 11 bases match TRBD1. The CDR3, as DNA: TGTGCCAGCAGCCGGACAGGGGGCATCAGCGGGGAGCTGTTTTTT. This encodes CASSRTGGISGELFF.